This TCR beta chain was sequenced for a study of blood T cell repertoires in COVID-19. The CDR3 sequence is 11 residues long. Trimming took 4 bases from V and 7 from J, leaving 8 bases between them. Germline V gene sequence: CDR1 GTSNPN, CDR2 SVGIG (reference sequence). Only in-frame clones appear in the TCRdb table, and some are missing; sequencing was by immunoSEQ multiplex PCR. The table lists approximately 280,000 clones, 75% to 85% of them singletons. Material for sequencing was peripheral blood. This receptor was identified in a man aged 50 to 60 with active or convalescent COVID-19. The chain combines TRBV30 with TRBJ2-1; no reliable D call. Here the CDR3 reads CAWITWNEQFF. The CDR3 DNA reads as TGTGCCTGGATCACATGGAATGAGCAGTTCTTC.